These 3 T cell receptor beta chains share one sample of origin, sequenced in a study of STAT3 mutations in large granular lymphocyte leukemia. General study results and limits: In T-cell large granular lymphocyte leukemia, about half of patients showed multiple immunodominant subclonotypes.

These receptors lack a known antigen. Some clones are missing from TCRdb's copy, which holds only in-frame ones; the method was immunoSEQ multiplex PCR. The sample has about 42,000 clones, about 81% seen once. The sequenced material came from PBMCs. The receptors come from a human donor with T large granular lymphocyte leukemia. Some clones in this sample may be carry-over from other donors' samples.

The chain employs TRBV19 and TRBJ2-5; weak D call: TRBD2 (6 bases). Germline loops: CDR1 LNHDA, CDR2 SQIVND (reference sequence). The CDR3 runs to 14 residues. Trimming took 5 bases from V and 5 from J, leaving 15 bases between them. The CDR3 region is CASSPSRGGETQYF. CDR3 sequence (DNA): TGTGCCAGTAGTCCCTCGCGGGGTGGGGAGACCCAGTACTTC.

The CDR3 here is CSVLRGLAGSYNEQFF. The DNA for the CDR3 is TGCAGCGTCCTCCGGGGCCTAGCGGGGTCCTACAATGAGCAGTTCTTC. The chain combines TRBV29-1 with TRBJ2-1, with TRBD2 matching 9 bases. Trimming took 6 bases from V and 1 from J; bases not matched to a gene: 10. The CDR3 runs 16 residues. Looked up from germline, CDR1 is SQVTM and CDR2 is ANQGSEA.

In nucleotides, the CDR3 is TGCGCCAGCAGTCTCCCCGGGAGCCCCTACAATGAGCAGTTCTTC. It specifies CASSLPGSPYNEQFF. The rearrangement links TRBV5-1 to TRBJ2-1; weak D call: TRBD2 (6 bases). The CDR3 loop spans 15 amino acids. V was clipped by 5 bases and J by 2 bases, with 14 bases between them. Germline assignment: CDR1 SGHRS and CDR2 YFSETQ.